The rows below give T cell receptor beta chains drawn from one sample of a study of cytomegalovirus exposure and HLA in healthy donors. Only in-frame clones appear in the TCRdb table, and some are missing; sequencing was by immunoSEQ multiplex PCR. The profile shows roughly 27,000 clones, 62% of them singletons. What was sequenced was PBMCs. These receptors all come from a male donor in good health and CMV-seropositive. Each CDR3 is given with its conserved first and last residue. The D gene is left open where the match is weak. Expanded clones are given a class, and other clones once, few, many or no size at all.

V gene	D gene	clone size	J gene	CDR3 DNA	CDR3 protein
TRBV5-6	NA	NA	TRBJ1-1	TGTGCCAGCAGCCGGACTCTGAACACTGAAGCTTTCTTT	CASSRTLNTEAFF
TRBV12-5	NA	NA	TRBJ2-7	TGTGCTAGTGGTTTGGTACGCGGGCAGGGGAAGAGCTACGAGCAGTACTTC	CASGLVRGQGKSYEQYF
TRBV13	TRBD1	NA	TRBJ1-3	TGTGCCAGCAGCTCGGGGACAGATTCTGGAAACACCATATATTTT	CASSSGTDSGNTIYF
TRBV19	TRBD2	NA	TRBJ2-7	TGTGCCAGTAGTAGTCGGACTAGCGGGGGGAACTACGAGCAGTACTTC	CASSSRTSGGNYEQYF
TRBV6-5	NA	NA	TRBJ1-4	TGTGCCAGCAGTTACGGGGGGGGTGGTGGATATGAAAAACTGTTTTTT	CASSYGGGGGYEKLFF
TRBV9	NA	NA	TRBJ1-4	TGTGCCAGCAGCCCATTTTTGGAGCGTACAACTAATGAAAAACTGTTTTTT	CASSPFLERTTNEKLFF
TRBV18	TRBD2	NA	TRBJ2-3	TGTGCCAGCTCACCGCTCGCACTAGCGGGGTCCCCAGATACGCAGTATTTT	CASSPLALAGSPDTQYF
TRBV5-1	NA	NA	TRBJ2-7	TGCGCCAGCAGCTTGGACCAGGCCTACTCCTACGAGCAGTACTTC	CASSLDQAYSYEQYF
TRBV5-1	TRBD2	NA	TRBJ2-1	TGCGCCAGCAGCACGGGGACTAGCGGGAGTTTTTACAATGAGCAGTTCTTC	CASSTGTSGSFYNEQFF
TRBV9	TRBD1	NA	TRBJ1-5	TGTGCCAGCAGCGTAGAGCCGACAGGGAATCAGCCCCAGCATTTT	CASSVEPTGNQPQHF
TRBV4-2	NA	NA	TRBJ1-1	TGTGCCAGCAGCCGACTGACAGAAGCCAACACTGAAGCTTTCTTT	CASSRLTEANTEAFF
TRBV4-1	NA	NA	TRBJ1-5	TGCGCCAGCAGCCAAGAGGGCAGGGGTTGGAGCAATCAGCCCCAGCATTTT	CASSQEGRGWSNQPQHF
TRBV5-4	TRBD1	NA	TRBJ1-5	TGTGCCAGCAGCTTGGACCCAGGGGGCGATCAGCCCCAGCATTTT	CASSLDPGGDQPQHF
TRBV30	NA	NA	TRBJ2-7	TGTGCCTGGAGTGGGAGCTACGAGCAGTACTTC	CAWSGSYEQYF
TRBV19	NA	few	TRBJ2-2	TGTGCCAGTAGTCCGAATGGGGGGTGGGCAAAGCTGTTTTTT	CASSPNGGWAKLFF
TRBV14	NA	few	TRBJ1-1	TGTGCCAGCAGCCCTGGACAGACCACTGAAGCTTTCTTT	CASSPGQTTEAFF
TRBV15	NA	NA	TRBJ1-4	TGTGCCACCAGCAGAGATAAGGGGGAAAAACTGTTTTTT	CATSRDKGEKLFF
TRBV10-1	TRBD1	few	TRBJ1-1	TGCGCCAGCAGTGAGGACAGGGGGCGGTGGACTGAAGCTTTCTTT	CASSEDRGRWTEAFF
TRBV9	TRBD2	NA	TRBJ2-3	TGTGCCAGCAGCGTAGGGGCAGGGACTATAGATACGCAGTATTTT	CASSVGAGTIDTQYF
TRBV2	TRBD1	NA	TRBJ2-3	TGTGCCAGCAGTGATGGGGCAGGGGGATTCACAGATACGCAGTATTTT	CASSDGAGGFTDTQYF
TRBV10-3	NA	many	TRBJ2-7	TGTGCCATCAGTGATGGAGGGGGCCCTGACGAGCAGTACTTC	CAISDGGGPDEQYF
TRBV28	NA	few	TRBJ1-1	TGTGCCATCCAGCGGACGGCGAACACTGAAGCTTTCTTT	CAIQRTANTEAFF
TRBV6-9	TRBD2	NA	TRBJ2-5	TGTGCCAGCAGTTTCCGACTAGCGGGGGGGTTGAAACTGCTCCAAGAGACCCAGTACTTC	CASSFRLAGGLKLLQETQYF
TRBV30	NA	NA	TRBJ2-7	TGTGCCTGGAGGGGCCCTTCTCTGGGTTACGAGCAGTACTTC	CAWRGPSLGYEQYF
TRBV18	NA	few	TRBJ2-7	TGTGCCAGCTCACCTGTCCTTGGAGCGGCCTACGAGCAGTACTTC	CASSPVLGAAYEQYF
TRBV27	NA	few	TRBJ1-2	TGTGCCAGCAGCCCCTATCCGAGTCCAAGTCAACATGGCTACACCTTC	CASSPYPSPSQHGYTF
TRBV28	NA	once	TRBJ1-5	TGTGCCGGGGCGGACACGGGCAATCAGCCCCAGCATTTT	CAGADTGNQPQHF
TRBV23-1	TRBD1	NA	TRBJ1-5	TGCGCCAGCAGTCAATCAGGTAGCAGGGGGCGTCAGCCCCAGCATTTT	CASSQSGSRGRQPQHF
TRBV6-4	TRBD1	NA	TRBJ2-3	TGTGCCAGCAGTGACTCCCAGGGGGTAGCGCCTAAGTATTTT	CASSDSQGVAPKYF
TRBV7-2	NA	NA	TRBJ2-5	TGTGCCAGCAGCTTAGGGTTGAGGGAGACCCAGTACTTC	CASSLGLRETQYF
TRBV19	NA	NA	TRBJ1-2	TGTGCCAGTAGCCCCGGGACACCTGCCATCTACACCTTC	CASSPGTPAIYTF
TRBV11-2	NA	NA	TRBJ2-2	TGTGCCAGCAGCTTAGTCGCCGGGGAGCTGTTTTTT	CASSLVAGELFF
TRBV27	NA	NA	TRBJ1-1	TGTGCCAGCAGGGGGGGCACTGAAGCTTTCTTT	CASRGGTEAFF
TRBV5-4	TRBD2	few	TRBJ2-5	TGTGCCAGCAGCCGCATAGCGGGGGACCAAGAGACCCAGTACTTC	CASSRIAGDQETQYF
TRBV7-9	NA	once	TRBJ2-7	TGTGCCAGCAGCTCGGGAGAGCAGTACTTC	CASSSGEQYF
TRBV5-1	TRBD2	NA	TRBJ2-2	TGCGCCAGCAGCTGGGACTACCGCGGGGAGCTGTTTTTT	CASSWDYRGELFF
TRBV18	TRBD1	NA	TRBJ1-1	TGTGCCAGCTCACGCACAGGGGTAGGAAGCACTGAAGCTTTCTTT	CASSRTGVGSTEAFF
TRBV6-5	TRBD1	NA	TRBJ2-5	TGTGCCAGCAGTACAGGGACAGGGAGAGAGACCCAGTACTTC	CASSTGTGRETQYF
TRBV20-1	NA	few	TRBJ2-5	TGCAGTGCTGTACAAGAGACCCAGTACTTC	CSAVQETQYF
TRBV5-6	NA	NA	TRBJ2-7	TGTGCCAGCAGCTTGGGGACACACTACGAGCAGTACTTC	CASSLGTHYEQYF
TRBV19	NA	NA	TRBJ2-2	TGTGCCAGTAGTATGAGCAGGGTGACCACCGGGGAGCTGTTTTTT	CASSMSRVTTGELFF
TRBV2	NA	few	TRBJ1-2	TGTGCCAGCAGCAGGTCAGGCTTCGGCTACACCTTC	CASSRSGFGYTF
TRBV5-4	TRBD2	NA	TRBJ2-1	TGTGCCAGCAGCCCCGGGACTAGCTTGGTCTTC	CASSPGTSLVF
TRBV20-1	NA	NA	TRBJ1-1	TGCAGTGCTCCTCCCCATAGAGGGTCTTTCTTT	CSAPPHRGSFF
TRBV18	TRBD2	NA	TRBJ2-3	TGTGCCAGCTCACCACTCCGACTAGCGGGATTCACAGATACGCAGTATTTT	CASSPLRLAGFTDTQYF
TRBV18	TRBD2	NA	TRBJ2-1	TGTGCCAGCTCACCACCGACTCTAGCGGGAGGGTGGAGTGAGCAGTTCTTC	CASSPPTLAGGWSEQFF
TRBV7-2	NA	NA	TRBJ2-5	TGTGCCAGCAGCCCCCGATCCGGGAAGGATTGGGAGACCCAGTACTTC	CASSPRSGKDWETQYF
TRBV6-1	NA	NA	TRBJ1-4	TGTGCCAGCAGCGGGGGAGAGGTTCTTAATGAAAAACTGTTTTTT	CASSGGEVLNEKLFF
TRBV30	TRBD2	once	TRBJ2-3	TGTGCCTGGAGGCGGACTAGCGGGAGGCCCCCAGATACGCAGTATTTT	CAWRRTSGRPPDTQYF
TRBV11-3	TRBD1	NA	TRBJ2-1	TGTGCCAGCAGCAAAAGGGGGACAGGGGGAAATGAGCAGTTCTTC	CASSKRGTGGNEQFF
TRBV7-3	NA	NA	TRBJ2-2	TGTGCCAGCAGCTCAGGACAGAACACCGGGGAGCTGTTTTTT	CASSSGQNTGELFF
TRBV18	NA	NA	TRBJ1-4	TGTGCCAGCTCACCTTCTCAGGGTCCTAATGAAAAACTGTTTTTT	CASSPSQGPNEKLFF
TRBV5-6	NA	few	TRBJ1-5	TGTGCCAGCAGCTTGGGGGGGAGGATGATCAATCAGCCCCAGCATTTT	CASSLGGRMINQPQHF
TRBV5-4	NA	few	TRBJ2-7	TGTGCCAGCAGCTTGGGGGAGAATCCCAACGAGCAGTACTTC	CASSLGENPNEQYF
TRBV19	NA	NA	TRBJ2-1	TGTGCCAGTAGTATCGGAGGACTCTCCTACAATGAGCAGTTCTTC	CASSIGGLSYNEQFF
TRBV6-4	NA	few	TRBJ2-1	TGTGCCAGCAGTGATTACGCCAGCTCCTACAATGAGCAGTTCTTC	CASSDYASSYNEQFF
TRBV29-1	TRBD2	NA	TRBJ2-1	TGCAGCGTTGCCGGGACTAGCGGGGGGTCTTGGCAGTTCTTC	CSVAGTSGGSWQFF
TRBV28	TRBD1	once	TRBJ1-1	TGTGCCAGCAGTTTCCCGGACAGGTCGAACACTGAAGCTTTCTTT	CASSFPDRSNTEAFF
TRBV2	NA	NA	TRBJ2-7	TGTGCCAGCAGTCCCCAGGTTTACGAGCAGTACTTC	CASSPQVYEQYF
TRBV29-1	TRBD1	NA	TRBJ2-3	TGCAGCGTAGGGACAGGGAGTTATGAGGGTACGCAGTATTTT	CSVGTGSYEGTQYF